The 26 T cell receptor beta chains below were found in one sample sequenced in a study of blood T cell repertoires in COVID-19. Clones were sequenced by immunoSEQ multiplex PCR, and TCRdb holds only the in-frame ones, with some missing. This sample has tens of thousands of clones; 75% to 90% occur once, and the top ten carry 4.5% to 5.5%. What was sequenced was peripheral blood. These receptors originate from a man aged 55 to 70 with COVID-19, enrolled during active disease.

The chain is built from TRBV5-1 and TRBJ2-1; 8 positions match TRBD1. This CDR3 spans 15 amino acids. V lost 4 bases and J lost 3; bases outside the gene matches: 6. Germline V CDR1 and CDR2: SGHRS, YFSETQ. The CDR3 nucleotides are TGCGCCAGCAGCGCGACGGACAGGGTCTACAATGAGCAGTTCTTC. Residues: CASSATDRVYNEQFF.

V and J are TRBV5-4 and TRBJ1-4, with 9 bases matching TRBD1. CDR1 and CDR2 from the germline V gene are SGHNT and YYREEE (reference sequence). The CDR3 runs 15 residues. V was pared by 0 bases and J by 7 bases, with 4 bases of the junction left unmatched. The DNA of the CDR3 is TGTGCCAGCAGCTTGGATCAGGGACAGGGTGAAAAACTGTTTTTT. Its protein is CASSLDQGQGEKLFF. Variable domain in full (rest from reference TRBV5-4 and TRBJ1-4): ETGVTQSPTHLIKTRGQQVTLRCSSQSGHNTVSWYQQALGQGPQFIFQYYREEENGRGNFPPRFSGLQFPNYSSELNVNALELDDSALYLCASSLDQGQGEKLFFGSGTQLSVL.

The chain carries TRBV5-8 and TRBJ1-5; TRBD1 might be the D (5 bases). This CDR3 is built from 14 residues. The germline V gene encodes CDR1 SGHTS and CDR2 YDEGEE. Trimming took 5 bases from V and 4 from J, leaving 13 bases between them. The CDR3 here is CASSMGGGNQPQHF. CDR3 DNA: TGTGCCAGCAGTATGGGGGGGGGAAATCAGCCCCAGCATTTT.

This clone has only one observation. The V gene is TRBV19, the J gene TRBJ1-4, with D possibly TRBD1 on 6 matching bases. The CDR3 spans 15 residues. The V end lost 4 bases, the J end lost 3 bases, and 12 bases lay between the germline ends. Germline V gene sequence: CDR1 LNHDA, CDR2 SQIVND (reference sequence). CDR3 loop: CASSRSRTANEKLFF. In DNA, the CDR3 is TGTGCCAGTAGTAGGTCAAGGACAGCTAATGAAAAACTGTTTTTT.

The chain has TRBV29-1 and TRBJ1-4; no clear D gene. CDR1 is SQVTM and CDR2 is ANQGSEA in the germline V gene. V was clipped by 6 bases and J by 6 bases, with 14 bases between them. There are 13 residues in the CDR3. The CDR3 here is CSVSTELHEKLFF. The CDR3, as DNA: TGCAGCGTCTCTACGGAGCTTCATGAAAAACTGTTTTTT.

Concerning this clone itself: A single base separates this from a much larger clone, so it may be a read error. This rearrangement joins TRBV4-1 to TRBJ1-1; D is perhaps TRBD1 (6 bases). The germline V and J ends were trimmed by 3 bases and 1 base, with 6 bases remaining between them. CDR1 is MGHRA, CDR2 YSYEKL, per germline. This CDR3 region has 13 residues. The CDR3 DNA follows: TGCGCCAGCAGCCAGACAGGGAACACTGAAGCTTTCTTT. Its protein product is CASSQTGNTEAFF.

The chain recombines TRBV28 with TRBJ2-1, with TRBD1 matching 9 bases. Germline assignment: CDR1 MDHEN and CDR2 SYDVKM. This CDR3 spans 15 amino acids. The V and J ends lost 4 bases and 6 bases, in that order; junction bases with no gene match: 7. The CDR3 DNA sequence: TGTGCCAGCAGTTCCCCCGGGACAGGGCGCAATGAGCAGTTCTTC. Translated: CASSSPGTGRNEQFF.

The gene calls are TRBV19 and TRBJ1-5, with a weak D call TRBD1 (5 bases). Between the trimmed V and J ends, which lost 3 bases and 7 bases, there was a span of 10 bases. The V gene's germline CDR1 is LNHDA and CDR2 SQIVND (reference sequence). CDR3 length: 13 amino acids. CDR3 residues: CASSIPAGQPQHF. Written as DNA, the CDR3 is TGTGCCAGTAGTATTCCGGCAGGGCAGCCCCAGCATTTT.

The rearrangement joins TRBV20-1 to TRBJ1-3; perhaps TRBD1 as D (5 bases). V was trimmed by 4 bases and J by 9 bases, leaving 10 bases between them. This CDR3 is built from 11 residues. From germline, CDR1 is DFQATT and CDR2 SNEGSKA (reference sequence). CDR3 protein: CSATTGGTIYF. The CDR3, as DNA: TGCAGTGCTACGACGGGGGGCACCATATATTTT.

This clone has only one observation. This sequence joins TRBV6-6 and TRBJ2-1; D may be TRBD1 (5 bases). Per germline, CDR1 MNHNY and CDR2 SVGAGI (reference sequence). The V gene lost 2 bases and the J gene lost 4 bases, with 6 bases spanning the gap. This CDR3 is 13 amino acids long. The CDR3: CASSYNRYNEQFF. The CDR3 DNA reads TGTGCCAGCAGTTACAACAGGTACAATGAGCAGTTCTTC.

This chain uses TRBV11-3 with TRBJ2-3; 9 bases match TRBD1. Germline V CDR1 and CDR2: SGHNT, YENEEA. With V trimmed by 5 bases and J by 5 bases, 8 bases remained unmatched. There are 15 residues in the CDR3. The CDR3 sequence: CASSQIQGAQDTQYF. As DNA, the CDR3 is TGTGCCAGCAGCCAGATACAGGGGGCGCAAGATACGCAGTATTTT.

This chain joins TRBV7-9 and TRBJ1-1; 7 bases agree with TRBD1. Trimming took 3 bases from V and 3 from J; bases not matched to a gene: 4. This CDR3 comprises 14 residues. Germline CDR1 is SEHNR and CDR2 is FQNEAQ (reference sequence). CDR3 nucleotides: TGTGCCAGCAGCTTGACAGGGAAGGACACTGAAGCTTTCTTT. It yields the protein CASSLTGKDTEAFF.

The V gene is TRBV7-9, the J gene TRBJ2-5; 7 bases line up with TRBD1. Germline values: CDR1 SEHNR, CDR2 FQNEAQ (reference sequence). There are 14 residues in the CDR3. Germline trimming cut 5 bases from V and 6 bases from J; bases unmatched to any gene: 9. The CDR3 nucleotides are TGTGCCAGCAGCATTGACAGGGTGGAGCAGACCCAGTACTTC. This sequence encodes CASSIDRVEQTQYF.

CDR3 coding DNA: TGCGCCAGCAGCTTGAGACAGTACAATGAGCAGTTCTTC. Protein product: CASSLRQYNEQFF. The chain uses TRBV5-1 and TRBJ2-1, with a weak D call TRBD1 (5 bases). V lost 1 base to trimming and J lost 4 bases, with 6 bases between them. Germline CDR1 and CDR2: SGHRS and YFSETQ. The CDR3 contains 13 residues.

This clone appeared a single time. This rearrangement joins TRBV18 to TRBJ2-1; a weak D match, TRBD1 (6 bases). This CDR3 contains 16 residues. V was shortened by 4 bases and J by 7 bases, with 20 bases between the two germline ends. Germline CDR1 is KGHSH and CDR2 is LQKENI. CDR3 nucleotide sequence: TGTGCCAGCTCACAAACCGACAGGTTCCCAGGGAATGAGCAGTTCTTC. This codes for CASSQTDRFPGNEQFF. The whole variable domain, filled in from reference TRBV18 and TRBJ2-1, reads NAGVMQNPRHLVRRRGQEARLRCSPMKGHSHVYWYRQLPEEGLKFMVYLQKENIIDESGMPKERFSAEFPKEGPSILRIQQVVRGDSAAYFCASSQTDRFPGNEQFFGPGTRLTVL.

A single count supports this clone. This chain uses TRBV7-8 with TRBJ1-6; unclear D gene. The CDR3 runs 16 residues. Germline CDR1 is SGHVS and CDR2 is FQNEAQ. The V end was cut by 1 base, the J end by 7 bases, with 14 bases between. The CDR3 coding sequence is TGTGCCAGCAGCTTAGACGCGGGAAGGAGGAATTCACCCCTCCACTTT. Protein product: CASSLDAGRRNSPLHF.

V gene TRBV28 combines with J gene TRBJ2-2, with TRBD1 as a possible D gene (6 bases). CDR3 length equals 17 residues. Germline loops: CDR1 MDHEN, CDR2 SYDVKM. The V and J ends lost 1 base and 0 bases respectively, with 12 bases between them. Here the CDR3 DNA reads TGTGCCAGCAGTTTATCCCCCGGACAGACGAACACCGGGGAGCTGTTTTTT. Its protein is CASSLSPGQTNTGELFF.

The chain employs TRBV7-6 and TRBJ2-3, with D possibly matching TRBD2 (6 bases). Germline V gene lookup returns CDR1 SGHVS and CDR2 FNYEAQ. The CDR3 has 14 residues. V was cut by 1 base and J by 6 bases, with 11 bases left in between. The CDR3 loop reads CASSLEGGSDTQYF. The CDR3 DNA sequence: TGTGCCAGCAGCTTAGAGGGAGGATCTGATACGCAGTATTTT.

In nucleotides, the CDR3 is TGTGCCAGCAGCAAGGGACTAGCGGGATGGTACGAGCAGTACTTC. Translating it yields CASSKGLAGWYEQYF. The chain couples TRBV3-1 (or the pseudogene TRBV3-2) to TRBJ2-7, with 13 bases identical to TRBD2. This CDR3 spans 15 amino acids. Trimming removed 5 bases from V and 4 bases from J; junction bases left unmatched: 5. CDR1 and CDR2 from the germline V gene are LGHDT and YNNKEL (reference sequence).

The rearrangement links TRBV7-3 to TRBJ2-2, with unresolved D. CDR1 SGHTA and CDR2 FQGTGA come from the germline V gene. V was trimmed by 4 bases and J by 5 bases, leaving 8 bases between them. This CDR3 region has 13 residues. CDR3 residues: CASSSDGTGELFF. The CDR3 coding sequence is TGTGCCAGCAGCTCCGACGGGACCGGGGAGCTGTTTTTT.

The rearrangement uses TRBV5-1 and TRBJ2-3; maybe TRBD2 (6 bases). This CDR3 spans 13 amino acids. Germline values: CDR1 SGHRS, CDR2 YFSETQ. The V end lost 5 bases, the J end lost 4 bases, and 11 bases lay between the germline ends. In nucleotides, the CDR3 is TGCGCCAGCAGAACGACTAGGGCAGATACGCAGTATTTT. It codes for CASRTTRADTQYF.

This chain links TRBV11-2 with TRBJ1-2, with 8 positions matching TRBD1. CDR1 SGHAT and CDR2 FQNNGV come from the germline V gene. Trimming removed 1 base from V and 1 base from J; junction bases left unmatched: 8. The CDR3 is 17 amino acids. The CDR3 loop reads CASSLVRTGIFNYGYTF. The CDR3 DNA follows: TGTGCCAGCAGCTTAGTTAGGACAGGGATATTTAACTATGGCTACACCTTC.

The chain recombines TRBV7-3 with TRBJ2-3, with TRBD1 matching 7 bases. The CDR3 loop spans 14 amino acids. Trimming cost V 5 bases and J 2 bases; bases outside gene matches: 4. CDR1 and CDR2 from the germline V gene are SGHTA and FQGTGA. CDR3 bases: TGTGCCAGCAGCATAGGGGGCGCCACAGATACGCAGTATTTT. It specifies CASSIGGATDTQYF.

This rearrangement joins TRBV19 to TRBJ2-5; 7 bases fit TRBD1. After removal of 10 bases from V and 5 bases from J, the junction contained 10 bases not matched to a gene. The CDR3 extends over 13 amino acids. Germline CDR1 reads LNHDA; CDR2 reads SQIVND (reference sequence). Here the CDR3 DNA reads TGTGCCACCTCATTGGACAGGTCGGAGACCCAGTACTTC. It specifies CATSLDRSETQYF. The full variable domain, rest sourced from reference TRBV19 and TRBJ2-5, is DGGITQSPKYLFRKEGQNVTLSCEQNLNHDAMYWYRQDPGQGLRLIYYSQIVNDFQKGDIAEGYSVSREKKESFPLTVTSAQKNPTAFYLCATSLDRSETQYFGPGTRLLVL.

The chain links TRBV9 to TRBJ1-2; the match to TRBD1 covers 8 bases. Germline CDR1 is SGDLS and CDR2 is YYNGEE. V lost 0 bases, J lost 2 bases, and 0 bases stayed unmatched. This CDR3 has 14 residues. The CDR3 DNA follows: TGTGCCAGCAGCGTAGGGACAGGGAACTATGGCTACACCTTC. Amino acid sequence: CASSVGTGNYGYTF. Based on the CDR3 plus reference TRBV9 and TRBJ1-2, the full variable domain is DSGVTQTPKHLITATGQRVTLRCSPRSGDLSVYWYQQSLDQGLQFLIQYYNGEERAKGNILERFSAQQFPDLHSELNLSSLELGDSALYFCASSVGTGNYGYTFGSGTRLTVV.

The chain joins TRBV29-1 to TRBJ2-3; 7 positions agree with TRBD1. This CDR3 is 15 amino acids long. Germline-derived CDR1 and CDR2 are SQVTM and ANQGSEA. Trimming took 3 bases from V and 0 from J; bases not matched to a gene: 6. The CDR3 reads CSVEGTASSTDTQYF. CDR3 DNA sequence: TGCAGCGTTGAGGGGACAGCTTCTAGCACAGATACGCAGTATTTT.